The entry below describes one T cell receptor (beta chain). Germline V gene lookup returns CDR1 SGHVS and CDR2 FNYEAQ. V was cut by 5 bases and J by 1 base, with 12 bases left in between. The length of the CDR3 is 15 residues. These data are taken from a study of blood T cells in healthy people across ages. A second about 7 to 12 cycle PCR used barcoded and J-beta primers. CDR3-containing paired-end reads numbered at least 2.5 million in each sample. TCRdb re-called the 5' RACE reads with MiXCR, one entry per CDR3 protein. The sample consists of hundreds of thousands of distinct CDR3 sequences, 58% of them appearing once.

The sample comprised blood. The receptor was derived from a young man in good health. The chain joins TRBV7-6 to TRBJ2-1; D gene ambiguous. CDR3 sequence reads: CASSRVGDSYNEQFF. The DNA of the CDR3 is TGTGCCAGCAGCCGAGTTGGGGATTCCTACAATGAGCAGTTCTTC.